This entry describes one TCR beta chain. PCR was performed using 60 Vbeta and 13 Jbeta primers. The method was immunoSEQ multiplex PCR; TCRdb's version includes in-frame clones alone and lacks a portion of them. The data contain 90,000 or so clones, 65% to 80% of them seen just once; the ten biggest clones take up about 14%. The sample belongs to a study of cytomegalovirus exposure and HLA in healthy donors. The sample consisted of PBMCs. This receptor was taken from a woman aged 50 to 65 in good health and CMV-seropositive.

CDR3 loop: CASSLPVAEEQYF. In DNA form, the CDR3 reads TGTGCCAGCAGCCTACCCGTAGCTGAGGAGCAGTACTTC. The rearrangement links TRBV5-8 to TRBJ2-7, with D unclear. V dropped 4 bases and J dropped 7 bases, with 15 bases sitting between them. This CDR3 spans 13 amino acids. The germline CDR1 and CDR2 sequences are SGHTS and YDEGEE. The full variable domain, completed using reference TRBV5-8 and TRBJ2-7, is EAGVTQSPTHLIKTRGQQATLRCSPISGHTSVYWYQQALGLGLQFLLWYDEGEERNRGNFPPRFSGRQFPNYSSELNVNALELEDSALYLCASSLPVAEEQYFGPGTRLTVT.